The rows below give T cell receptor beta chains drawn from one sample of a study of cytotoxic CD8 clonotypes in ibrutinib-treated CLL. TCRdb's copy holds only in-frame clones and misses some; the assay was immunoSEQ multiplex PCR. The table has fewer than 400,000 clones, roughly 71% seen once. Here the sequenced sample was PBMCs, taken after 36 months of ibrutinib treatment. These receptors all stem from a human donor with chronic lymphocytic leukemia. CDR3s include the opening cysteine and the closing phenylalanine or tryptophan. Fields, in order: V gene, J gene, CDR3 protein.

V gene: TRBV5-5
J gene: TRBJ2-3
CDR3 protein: CASSRGLYTDTQYF

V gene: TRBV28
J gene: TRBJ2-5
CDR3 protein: CASSFRVQETQYF

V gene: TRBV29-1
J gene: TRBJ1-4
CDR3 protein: CSVLYSKKLFF

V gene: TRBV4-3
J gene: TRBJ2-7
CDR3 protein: CASSQWDGGRFEQYF

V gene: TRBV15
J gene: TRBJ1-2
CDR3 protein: CATSSGYTQGANYGYTF

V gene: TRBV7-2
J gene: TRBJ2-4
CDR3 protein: CASSISSGSGKNIQYF

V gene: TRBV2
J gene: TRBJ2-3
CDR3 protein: CASRDIYTDTQYF

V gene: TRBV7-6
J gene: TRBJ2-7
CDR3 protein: CASSSSGTGDYEQYF

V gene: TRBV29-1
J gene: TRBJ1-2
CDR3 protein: CSVRRDRTANYGYTF

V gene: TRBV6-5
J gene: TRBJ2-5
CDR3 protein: CASSHVGRQETQYF

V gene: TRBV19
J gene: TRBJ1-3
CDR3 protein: CASSISDLNTIYF

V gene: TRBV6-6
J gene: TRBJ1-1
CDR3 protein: CASSYTGTGGQVAFF

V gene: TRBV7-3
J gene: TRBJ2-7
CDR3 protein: CASSSSGQQGRYEQYF

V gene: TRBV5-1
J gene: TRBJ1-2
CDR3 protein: CASTGLGLYGYTF

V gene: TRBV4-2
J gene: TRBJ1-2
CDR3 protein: CASRGQGAFGDYGYTF

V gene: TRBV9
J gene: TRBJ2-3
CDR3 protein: CASSRLAGPTGTQYF

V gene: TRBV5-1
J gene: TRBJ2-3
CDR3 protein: CASSLASGRDTQYF

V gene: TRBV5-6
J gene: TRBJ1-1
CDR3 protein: CASSLVRQGGKTEAFF

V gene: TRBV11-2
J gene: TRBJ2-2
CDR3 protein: CASSLDPGQGYTGELFF

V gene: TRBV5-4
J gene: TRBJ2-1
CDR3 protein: CASSRWASGLYNEQFF

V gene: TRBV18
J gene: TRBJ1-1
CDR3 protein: CASSPPPAMNTEAFF

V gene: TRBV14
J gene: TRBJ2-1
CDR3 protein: CASSRGPGQGYNEQFF

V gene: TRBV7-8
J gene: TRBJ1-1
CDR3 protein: CASSLRDRVVMNTEAFF

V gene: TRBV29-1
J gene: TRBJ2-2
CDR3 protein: CSVHGDSANTGELFF

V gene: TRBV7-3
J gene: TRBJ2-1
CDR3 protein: CASSFDQGAYNEQFF

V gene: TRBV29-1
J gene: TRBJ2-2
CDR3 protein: CSVGAAEAYTGELFF

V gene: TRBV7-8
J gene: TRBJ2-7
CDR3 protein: CASSLAPADGSYEQYF

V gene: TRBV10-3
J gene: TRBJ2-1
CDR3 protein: CAISERGGSYNEQFF

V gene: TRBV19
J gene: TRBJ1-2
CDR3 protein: CASSIQTNYGYTF

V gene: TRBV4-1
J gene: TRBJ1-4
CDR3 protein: CASSQDPGNSRLREKLFF

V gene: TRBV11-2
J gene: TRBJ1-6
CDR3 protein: CASSLGGDLKTSPLHF

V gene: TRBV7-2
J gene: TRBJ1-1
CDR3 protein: CASSEQGSNTEAFF

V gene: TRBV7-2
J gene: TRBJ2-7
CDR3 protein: CASSLAGRFSYEQYF

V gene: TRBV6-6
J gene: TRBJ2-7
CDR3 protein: CAISPDRFPYEQYF

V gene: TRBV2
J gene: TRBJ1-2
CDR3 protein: CASSALRQGSYGYTF

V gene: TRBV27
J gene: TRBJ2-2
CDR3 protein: CASKGAVNTGELFF

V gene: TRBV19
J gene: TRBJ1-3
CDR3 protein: CASSIGQSGNTIYF

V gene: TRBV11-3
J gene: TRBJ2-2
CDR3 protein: CASSPPVTTGELFF

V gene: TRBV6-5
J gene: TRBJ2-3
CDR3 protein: CASAETSGSTDTQYF

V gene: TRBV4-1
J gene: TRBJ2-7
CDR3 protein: CASSQDALRQGSSGSSYEQYF

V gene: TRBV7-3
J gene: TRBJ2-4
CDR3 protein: CASSLGDRDRNIQYF

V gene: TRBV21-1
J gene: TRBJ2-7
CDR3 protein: CASWKKDRGNEQYF

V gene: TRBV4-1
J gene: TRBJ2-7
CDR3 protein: CASSHLLASGEQYF

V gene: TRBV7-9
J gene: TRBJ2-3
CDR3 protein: CASSQLAGYDTQYF

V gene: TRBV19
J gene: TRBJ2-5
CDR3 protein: CASSTGEEETQYF

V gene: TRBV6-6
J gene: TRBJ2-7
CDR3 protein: CASSYQTDYEQYF